This record looks at one T cell receptor beta chain sequence and its context. The data stem from a study of blood T cell repertoires in COVID-19. Background on the study: T cells, B-cell-depleted T cells, or PBMCs provided the cDNA or gDNA that served as material.

The CDR3 runs to 15 residues. Germline V gene data show CDR1 as MGHRA and CDR2 as YSYEKL. V was pared by 4 bases and J by 3 bases, with 8 bases of the junction left unmatched. The assay was immunoSEQ multiplex PCR, and TCRdb's table has in-frame clones only and misses some. This sample has roughly 50,000 clones, with approximately 90% found just once. The receptor was isolated from a man aged 65 to 85 with acute or convalescent COVID-19. This chain links TRBV4-1 with TRBJ1-2; TRBD1 matches at 7 bases. What was sequenced was peripheral blood. The CDR3 region is CASSPLQGTDYGYTF. Written as DNA, the CDR3 is TGCGCCAGCAGCCCCTTACAGGGGACCGACTATGGCTACACCTTC.